This entry lists 9 T cell receptor beta chains sequenced from one sample in a study of T-cell memory formation after mild COVID-19. Using its own MiXCR run on the 5' RACE reads, TCRdb lists one record per CDR3 protein. This sample yields about 250,000 distinct CDR3 sequences, of which roughly 15% are seen a single time; roughly 3.6% belongs to the top ten. Input material: PBMCs or a T cell subset sorted from them (not recorded which). These receptors originate from a young man who had mild COVID-19 (a few samples of this study predate the infection). Cell type and time point are not known.

The genes are TRBV6-5 and TRBJ2-7, with D possibly TRBD1 on 5 matching bases. The germline V and J ends were trimmed by 7 bases and 6 bases, with 13 bases remaining between them. The germline CDR1 and CDR2 sequences are MNHEY and SVGAGI. The CDR3 length is 12 residues. The CDR3: CASTTQGGEQYF. In DNA form, the CDR3 reads TGTGCCAGCACCACGCAGGGCGGCGAGCAGTACTTC.

The chain joins TRBV28 to TRBJ1-5; D gene unclear. Trimming removed 8 bases from V and 1 base from J, with 9 bases in between. The CDR3 extends over 13 amino acids. Germline-derived CDR1 and CDR2 are MDHEN and SYDVKM. As DNA, the CDR3 is TGTGCCAGCTCCCACCGAAGCAATCAGCCCCAGCATTTT. This gives the protein CASSHRSNQPQHF.

This clonotype was picked up a small number of times. The rearrangement uses TRBV5-1 and TRBJ1-1; 7 bases agree with TRBD1. The germline CDR1 and CDR2 sequences are SGHRS and YFSETQ. This CDR3 region has 15 residues. The junction had 5 bases not matched to a gene; V was cut back by 3 bases and J by 0 bases. CDR3 loop: CASSSGQVMNTEAFF. The CDR3 DNA sequence: TGCGCCAGCAGCTCCGGACAGGTAATGAACACTGAAGCTTTCTTT.

This clonotype was seen a handful of times. CDR3 sequence: CASSLPGRDNSPLHF. CDR3 in DNA: TGTGCCAGCAGCCTCCCGGGACGGGATAATTCACCCCTCCACTTT. This chain connects TRBV7-9 to TRBJ1-6, with a weak D call TRBD1 (5 bases). The V end was cut by 5 bases, the J end by 5 bases, with 13 bases between. Germline V CDR1 and CDR2: SEHNR, FQNEAQ (reference sequence). The CDR3 runs 15 residues.

The chain combines TRBV6-1 with TRBJ2-1, with 10 bases that match TRBD1. This CDR3 contains 17 residues. Trimming removed 5 bases from V and 4 bases from J; junction bases left unmatched: 11. Germline CDR1 and CDR2: MNHNS and SASEGT. In nucleotides, the CDR3 is TGTGCCAGCAGTTTGTACACCGGGACAGGGGCATACAATGAGCAGTTCTTC. It codes for CASSLYTGTGAYNEQFF.

This clonotype was observed a handful of times. The V and J genes are TRBV6-5 and TRBJ2-7; D may be TRBD1 (6 bases). This CDR3 is 13 amino acids long. Germline V gene data show CDR1 as MNHEY and CDR2 as SVGAGI. V lost 6 bases to trimming and J lost 6 bases, with 15 bases between them. The CDR3 sequence: CASRRQADGEQYV. CDR3 sequence (DNA): TGTGCCAGCAGACGACAGGCTGACGGCGAGCAGTACGTC.

In its sample, this clonotype was seen a few times. This sequence joins TRBV28 and TRBJ1-2; D not certain. This CDR3 has 14 amino acids. The V and J ends lost 7 bases and 6 bases respectively, with 18 bases between them. Germline V gives CDR1 MDHEN, CDR2 SYDVKM. The CDR3: CASTITLADNGYTF. Written as DNA, the CDR3 is TGTGCCAGCACCATCACCTTGGCAGACAATGGCTACACCTTC.

This chain links TRBV4-1 with TRBJ2-5; TRBD1 agrees at 7 bases. Germline CDR1 is MGHRA and CDR2 is YSYEKL. Trimming at V came to 4 bases and at J to 1 base, leaving 3 bases not matched to a gene. The CDR3 runs to 14 residues. CDR3 DNA sequence: TGCGCCAGCAGCCTGGGACAGACCCAAGAGACCCAGTACTTC. This sequence encodes CASSLGQTQETQYF.

CDR3 nucleotide sequence: TGTGCCAGCAGTGAAGGGGTCGGCACTGAAGCTTTCTTT. Its translation: CASSEGVGTEAFF. The chain is built from TRBV2 and TRBJ1-1; D gene uncertain. The CDR3 extends over 13 amino acids. Germline V lookup: CDR1 SNHLY, CDR2 FYNNEI. Trimming took 1 base from V and 4 from J, leaving 7 bases between them.